These 9 T cell receptor beta chains were sequenced from one sample in a study of blood T cell repertoires in COVID-19. TCRdb's table, derived via immunoSEQ multiplex PCR, lists solely in-frame clones and lacks some. This table has some 160,000 clones, 75% to 85% appearing once. The material sequenced was peripheral blood. These TCRs come from a woman in her forties or fifties with acute or convalescent COVID-19.

This clone was seen once. This chain uses TRBV27 with TRBJ1-6; D perhaps matches TRBD1 (5 bases). Germline V gene lookup returns CDR1 MNHEY and CDR2 SMNVEV (reference sequence). CDR3 length: 13 amino acids. V gave up 6 bases and J gave up 8 bases, with 11 bases separating them. CDR3 nucleotide sequence: TGTGCCAGCAGCCGGCGGGGCTATTCACCCCTCCACTTT. It codes for CASSRRGYSPLHF.

The V and J genes are TRBV24-1 and TRBJ1-3; D gene ambiguous. The CDR3 contains 14 residues. V was clipped by 9 bases and J by 0 bases, with 11 bases between them. CDR1 and CDR2 from the germline V gene are KGHDR and SFDVKD. The chain's CDR3 is CATRPGSSGNTIYF. The CDR3 region has the DNA TGTGCCACCCGCCCGGGGAGCTCTGGAAACACCATATATTTT.

This clone was observed a single time. The chain links TRBV7-9 to TRBJ2-7, with TRBD1 as a possible D gene (6 bases). The CDR3 length is 15 residues. V was cut by 5 bases and J by 0 bases, with 14 bases left in between. The germline V gene has CDR1 SEHNR and CDR2 FQNEAQ (reference sequence). The CDR3 loop is CASSRQGDISYEQYF. CDR3 sequence (DNA): TGTGCCAGCAGCCGACAAGGGGACATCTCCTACGAGCAGTACTTC.

The J gene is TRBJ1-6, the V gene TRBV2, with D possibly TRBD1 on 6 matching bases. Germline lookup yields CDR1 SNHLY and CDR2 FYNNEI. V was clipped by 8 bases and J by 7 bases, with 21 bases between them. The CDR3 runs 16 residues. CDR3: CASAGQSSLTNSPLHF. The DNA of the CDR3 is TGTGCCAGCGCAGGACAGTCATCCCTCACCAATTCACCCCTCCACTTT.

The chain uses TRBV7-9 and TRBJ1-1; D ambiguous. With 2 bases removed from V and 4 bases from J, the gap between germline ends came to 14 bases. The CDR3 is 15 residues long. Germline lookup yields CDR1 SEHNR and CDR2 FQNEAQ (reference sequence). The CDR3 nucleotides read TGTGCCAGCAGCTTAAGTAGCGGCCGGACCACTGAAGCTTTCTTT. Encoded protein: CASSLSSGRTTEAFF.

J is TRBJ1-2 and V is TRBV12-3 or TRBV12-4; D not certain. Trimming cost V 6 bases and J 4 bases, with 12 bases left between them. The CDR3 runs to 13 residues. The CDR3 nucleotides read TGTGCCAGCAGCCCGGGATTCTTCTATGGCTACACCTTC. Its translation: CASSPGFFYGYTF.

The gene calls are TRBV6-2 or TRBV6-3 and TRBJ1-5; 7 bases are shared with TRBD1. The CDR3 runs to 14 residues. V dropped 0 bases and J dropped 7; count of bases not matched to a gene: 3. Germline V gene data show CDR1 as MNHEY and CDR2 as SVGEGT. DNA of the CDR3: TGTGCCAGCAGTTACTCAGGGGGCTCGCAGCCCCAGCATTTT. Translation gives CASSYSGGSQPQHF.

This clone occurred once. The CDR3 is CASSLQGLEAFF. The CDR3 DNA sequence: TGTGCCAGCAGCCTACAGGGGCTTGAAGCTTTCTTT. The J gene is TRBJ1-1, the V gene TRBV28, with TRBD1 matching over 7 bases. The CDR3 length is 12 residues. The germline CDR1 and CDR2 sequences are MDHEN and SYDVKM. Unmatched junction bases numbered 5, after V lost 6 bases and J lost 7 bases.

The J gene is TRBJ2-1, the V gene TRBV6-5; a possible D gene is TRBD2 (6 bases). With 6 bases removed from V and 6 bases from J, the gap between germline ends came to 15 bases. This CDR3 is built from 14 residues. Germline V lookup: CDR1 MNHEY, CDR2 SVGAGI. The CDR3 is CASREGGMANEQFF. The CDR3 bases are TGTGCCAGCAGAGAGGGCGGGATGGCCAATGAGCAGTTCTTC.